The next 18 T cell receptor beta chains were all read from a single sample in a study of post-analysis software for immune sequencing data. Study-level points and caveats: Elevated frequency relative to controls characterized about 5 TRBV segments in patients, TRBV5-6, TRBV5-1 and TRBV20-1 among them.

Included in the TCR beta cDNA libraries were unique molecular identifiers. TCRdb independently ran MiXCR on the PCR reads; one entry per CDR3 protein. The sample yields almost 700,000 distinct CDR3 sequences, around 60% seen once. Their antigen targets remain unknown. The material sequenced was blood. The receptors stem from a girl aged 2-9 years with multiple sclerosis.

The genes are TRBV15 and TRBJ2-5, with a possible D match to TRBD1 (6 bases). The CDR3 length is 14 residues. V was trimmed by 1 base and J by 2 bases, leaving 8 bases between them. The germline CDR1 and CDR2 sequences are LNHNV and YYDKDF (reference sequence). The CDR3 reads CATSRVGGQETQYF. The DNA of the CDR3 is TGTGCCACCAGCAGAGTAGGGGGACAAGAGACCCAGTACTTC.

V usage is TRBV10-3 and J usage is TRBJ2-1; TRBD2 matches 8 bases. Germline-derived CDR1 and CDR2 are ENHRY and SYGVKD. After removal of 1 base from V and 5 bases from J, the junction contained 7 bases not matched to a gene. The CDR3 is 16 residues long. The CDR3 DNA follows: TGTGCCATCAGTGAGTGGTCGGGAGGGCCTGACAATGAGCAGTTCTTC. Protein sequence: CAISEWSGGPDNEQFF.

The J gene is TRBJ2-1, the V gene TRBV29-1, with 9 bases identical to TRBD1. The J segment lost 7 bases and the V segment lost 6 bases, leaving 10 bases of the junction unmatched. The CDR3 totals 14 residues. CDR1 and CDR2 (germline): SQVTM, ANQGSEA. CDR3 in DNA: TGCAGCGTGGCCGGGACAGGGTATGGAAATGAGCAGTTCTTC. Translated: CSVAGTGYGNEQFF.

The genes are TRBV5-1 and TRBJ2-5; a weak D match, TRBD1 (5 bases). Trimming cost V 1 base and J 1 base, with 11 bases left between them. The CDR3 runs 15 residues. Germline lookup yields CDR1 SGHRS and CDR2 YFSETQ. The CDR3 sequence: CASSLQGTIQETQYF. CDR3 coding DNA: TGCGCCAGCAGCTTGCAGGGTACGATCCAAGAGACCCAGTACTTC.

This clonotype was counted only a few times. This chain joins TRBV29-1 and TRBJ1-2; D is perhaps TRBD1 (6 bases). With 5 bases removed from V and 3 bases from J, the gap between germline ends came to 13 bases. CDR3 size: 13 residues. Germline assignment: CDR1 SQVTM and CDR2 ANQGSEA. This chain's CDR3 is CSVTQGGDYGYTF. The CDR3 DNA is TGCAGCGTTACACAGGGTGGTGACTATGGCTACACCTTC.

This clonotype is labeled as medium-sized (0.01 to 0.1%). The chain joins TRBV4-1 to TRBJ2-7, with 10 bases lining up with TRBD1. Unmatched junction bases numbered 1, after V lost 0 bases and J lost 2 bases. The CDR3 extends over 15 amino acids. Per germline, CDR1 MGHRA and CDR2 YSYEKL. CDR3 sequence (DNA): TGCGCCAGCAGCCAAGAAGGGACAGGGGCCTACGAGCAGTACTTC. Translation gives CASSQEGTGAYEQYF.

This clonotype was found once. The CDR3: CASRGDRGRGYTF. CDR3 nucleotides: TGTGCCAGCAGGGGGGACAGGGGCCGTGGCTACACCTTC. The V call is TRBV2, the J call TRBJ1-2; 10 nucleotides align to TRBD1. CDR3 size: 13 residues. Germline trimming cut 6 bases from V and 7 bases from J; bases unmatched to any gene: 5. Germline-derived CDR1 and CDR2 are SNHLY and FYNNEI.

The table lists this clonotype with a few counts. V gene TRBV15 combines with J gene TRBJ1-4, with 8 bases lining up with TRBD1. The V and J ends lost 3 bases and 7 bases, in that order; junction bases with no gene match: 7. Per germline, CDR1 LNHNV and CDR2 YYDKDF (reference sequence). CDR3 length: 15 amino acids. CDR3 region: CATSRVRGRGEKLFF. DNA for the CDR3: TGTGCCACCAGCAGGGTCAGGGGGCGCGGTGAAAAACTGTTTTTT.

This chain joins TRBV27 and TRBJ1-2; D perhaps matches TRBD1 (6 bases). CDR1 MNHEY and CDR2 SMNVEV come from the germline V gene (reference sequence). The CDR3 runs to 13 residues. V lost 4 bases to trimming and J lost 7 bases, with 13 bases between them. In DNA form, the CDR3 reads TGTGCCAGCAGTTGGATCAGGGGCGGTGGCTACACCTTC. Protein sequence: CASSWIRGGGYTF.

The chain is built from TRBV6-5 and TRBJ1-2; no firm D call. Germline V gene lookup returns CDR1 MNHEY and CDR2 SVGAGI. The CDR3 runs to 13 residues. Trimming took off 2 bases at V and 0 bases at J, with 4 bases between the two ends. The CDR3 loop reads CASSYDSNYGYTF. The CDR3 DNA follows: TGTGCCAGCAGTTACGACTCTAACTATGGCTACACCTTC.

The sample holds a few counts of this clonotype. This sequence joins TRBV12-3 or TRBV12-4 and TRBJ2-3; 11 bases fit TRBD2. CDR3 length: 15 amino acids. V lost 8 bases to trimming and J lost 2 bases; unmatched junction nucleotides: 6. CDR3 loop: CASGASGGYTDTQYF. The CDR3 nucleotides read TGTGCCAGCGGAGCTAGCGGGGGGTACACAGATACGCAGTATTTT.

The genes are TRBV4-1 and TRBJ2-1, with 16 bases aligning to TRBD2. The CDR3 sequence is 17 residues long. The V segment lost 5 bases and the J segment 4 bases; nucleotides outside the gene matches: 5. Germline V CDR1 and CDR2: MGHRA, YSYEKL. CDR3 sequence: CASSGTSGRVPYNEQFF. For the CDR3, the DNA is TGCGCCAGCAGCGGGACTAGCGGGAGGGTGCCTTACAATGAGCAGTTCTTC.

The chain recombines TRBV4-1 with TRBJ1-2; TRBD1 matches 11 bases. The CDR3 is 16 residues long. Germline assignment: CDR1 MGHRA and CDR2 YSYEKL. Unmatched junction bases numbered 9, after V lost 3 bases and J lost 6 bases. In nucleotides, the CDR3 is TGCGCCAGCAGCCAGATACCTGGGACAGGGGGTAATGGCTACACCTTC. Residues: CASSQIPGTGGNGYTF.

The CDR3 region has the DNA TGTGCCAGCAGCTTCACCCTTAAAGAGACCCAGTACTTC. It is translated as CASSFTLKETQYF. The chain combines TRBV7-3 with TRBJ2-7; no clear D gene. The DNA end is a closer match to TRBJ2-5, so the J assignment may be wrong. The V gene's germline CDR1 is SGHTA and CDR2 FQGTGA. The CDR3 is made up of 13 amino acids.

This clonotype was observed many times. The J gene is TRBJ1-5, the V gene TRBV25-1; 9 bases agree with TRBD1. This CDR3 has 14 residues. Germline values: CDR1 MGHDK, CDR2 SYGVNS. V gave up 4 bases and J gave up 2 bases; unmatched junction bases: 0. This CDR3 is CASSGTGGNQPQHF. The CDR3 bases are TGTGCCAGCAGTGGGACAGGGGGCAATCAGCCCCAGCATTTT.

The V gene is TRBV4-2, the J gene TRBJ1-4; TRBD1 matches 9 bases. After removal of 3 bases from V and 5 bases from J, the junction contained 4 bases not matched to a gene. This CDR3 contains 15 residues. The germline V gene has CDR1 LGHNA and CDR2 YNFKEQ. The CDR3 region is CASSQAGQGNEKLFF. The DNA for the CDR3 is TGTGCCAGCAGCCAGGCGGGACAGGGAAATGAAAAACTGTTTTTT.

This clonotype has just one count. The V gene is TRBV29-1, the J gene TRBJ2-2, with D uncertain. Germline-derived CDR1 and CDR2 are SQVTM and ANQGSEA. The V gene lost 6 bases and the J gene lost 1 base, with 9 bases spanning the gap. The CDR3 has 13 amino acids. CDR3 protein: CSVLRQNTGELFF. The CDR3 DNA sequence: TGCAGCGTCCTTCGACAGAACACCGGGGAGCTGTTTTTT.

This clonotype came up once. CDR3 nucleotides: TGTGCCAGCGTGATCAGCGGGGGAAGGGCTGAAGCTTTCTTT. Residues: CASVISGGRAEAFF. The chain employs TRBV12-3 or TRBV12-4 and TRBJ1-1, with a possible D match to TRBD1 (5 bases). This CDR3 is 14 amino acids long. V gave up 8 bases and J gave up 6 bases, with 19 bases separating them.